The 11 T cell receptor beta chains below all came from one sample that was sequenced in a study of post-analysis software for immune sequencing data. General study findings and limits: Among roughly five TRBV segments more frequent in patients than controls were TRBV5-6, TRBV5-1 and TRBV20-1.

cDNA libraries for TCR beta contained unique molecular identifiers. TCRdb recomputed calls from the PCR reads with MiXCR, one row per CDR3 protein. This sample has hundreds of thousands of distinct CDR3 sequences, with about 50% found just once. The antigens for these receptors are not known. Sequences were obtained from blood. These receptor sequences come from a girl aged 10-17 years with multiple sclerosis.

V is TRBV29-1 and J is TRBJ2-7, with D unresolved. V was pared by 5 bases and J by 7 bases, with 18 bases between. CDR1 and CDR2 (germline): SQVTM, ANQGSEA. The length of the CDR3 is 13 residues. The CDR3, as DNA: TGCAGCGTTAGGGCTTTCTACTACAATGAGCAGTACTTC. The encoded protein is CSVRAFYYNEQYF.

In its sample, this clonotype was seen a few times. One junction end does not reproduce the germline sequence, and a read error may be involved. This sequence joins TRBV7-7 and TRBJ2-5; D is possibly TRBD1 (7 bases). The germline V gene encodes CDR1 SSHAT and CDR2 FNYEAQ (reference sequence). This CDR3 is built from 14 residues. CDR3: CASSPGGGFGEQYF. The CDR3 region has the DNA TGTGCTAGCAGCCCTGGAGGGGGCTTCGGTGAGCAGTACTTC.

V is TRBV20-1 and J is TRBJ2-7, with D tentatively TRBD1 (6 bases). The length of the CDR3 is 13 residues. Germline V gene data show CDR1 as DFQATT and CDR2 as SNEGSKA (reference sequence). V was trimmed by 5 bases and J by 2 bases, leaving 13 bases between them. The DNA for the CDR3 is TGCAGTGCTTTCGACAGGACCACCTACGAGCAGTACTTC. This gives the protein CSAFDRTTYEQYF.

The chain links TRBV4-2 to TRBJ2-2; a weak D match, TRBD2 (5 bases). Germline V lookup: CDR1 LGHNA, CDR2 YNFKEQ. The CDR3 consists of 15 residues. V lost 0 bases and J 4 bases, leaving 9 bases between the germline ends. CDR3 sequence (DNA): TGTGCCAGCAGCCAAGAGGACGCGGGCACCGGGGAGCTGTTTTTT. Protein sequence: CASSQEDAGTGELFF.

The chain has TRBV9 and TRBJ2-3; weak D call: TRBD2 (6 bases). Trimming took 2 bases from V and 1 from J, leaving 14 bases between them. The CDR3 length is 16 residues. CDR1 and CDR2 (germline): SGDLS, YYNGEE. DNA for the CDR3: TGTGCCAGCAGCGTTCCTAGCGTAGGGGGCACAGATACGCAGTATTTT. Translation: CASSVPSVGGTDTQYF.

The chain combines TRBV12-3 or TRBV12-4 with TRBJ2-3, with D tentatively TRBD1 or TRBD2 (5 bases each). The V end lost 4 bases, the J end lost 3 bases, and 17 bases lay between the germline ends. This CDR3 region has 16 residues. The CDR3 reads CASSSPFGTGTDTQYF. CDR3 bases: TGTGCCAGCAGTTCACCCTTCGGGACGGGTACAGATACGCAGTATTTT.

The rearrangement joins TRBV20-1 to TRBJ2-6, with 8 bases identical to TRBD1. CDR1 is DFQATT and CDR2 is SNEGSKA in the germline V gene (reference sequence). The CDR3 is 17 residues long. J was trimmed by 0 bases and V by 6 bases; bases with no gene match: 10. CDR3 region: CSAVGQGKFSGANVLTF. The CDR3 coding sequence is TGCAGTGCCGTAGGACAGGGAAAATTCTCTGGGGCCAACGTCCTGACTTTC.

The chain couples TRBV9 to TRBJ2-7; TRBD1 matches 10 bases. Germline CDR1 and CDR2: SGDLS and YYNGEE. V lost 0 bases to trimming and J lost 6 bases; unmatched junction nucleotides: 6. The CDR3 spans 15 residues. The CDR3 DNA follows: TGTGCCAGCAGCGTAGAGGGACAGGGGTCTCTCGAGCAGTACTTC. It translates to CASSVEGQGSLEQYF.

Worth noting for this clonotype: A junction end diverges from the germline sequence, so it may reflect a read error. The chain recombines TRBV12-3 or TRBV12-4 with TRBJ2-5, with a tentative D call TRBD2 (5 bases). The CDR3 is 12 residues long. CDR3 nucleotide sequence: TGTGCCAGCGGTTTAGCGCGTGGGACCCAGTACTTC. Amino acid sequence: CASGLARGTQYF.

The CDR3 protein is CASATGGIGNSPLHF. For the CDR3, the DNA is TGTGCCAGCGCGACAGGGGGTATTGGTAATTCACCCCTCCACTTT. V gene TRBV6-5 combines with J gene TRBJ1-6, with 9 bases lining up with TRBD1. The CDR3 sequence is 15 residues long. Germline trimming cut 8 bases from V and 6 bases from J; bases unmatched to any gene: 8. Germline lookup yields CDR1 MNHEY and CDR2 SVGAGI.

The V and J genes are TRBV13 and TRBJ2-4, with 9 positions matching TRBD1. The DNA matches TRBJ2-5 better at its end, which makes the J call doubtful. The CDR3 loop spans 16 amino acids. The germline gives CDR1 PRHDT, CDR2 FYEKMQ (reference sequence). This CDR3 is CASSLDRGTGTGTQYF. DNA for the CDR3: TGTGCCAGCAGCTTAGATCGGGGGACAGGGACGGGGACCCAGTACTTC.